This T cell receptor beta chain was captured in a study of T cells after yellow fever vaccination. MiXCR was run by TCRdb on the 5' RACE reads, yielding one entry per CDR3 protein. The sample has fewer than 400,000 distinct CDR3 sequences, 6.2% seen once. The source material was PBMCs, sampled 5 days after the yellow fever booster vaccination. This receptor was obtained from a man under 40 who received the YFV17D yellow fever vaccine.

CDR3 sequence: CASRLTTRGLYEQYF. The CDR3 DNA reads as TGTGCCAGCAGACTGACGACGAGGGGGTTATACGAGCAGTACTTC. V and J are TRBV6-1 and TRBJ2-7; tentative D call: TRBD1 (6 bases). The germline CDR1 and CDR2 sequences are MNHNS and SASEGT. The CDR3 contains 15 residues. The V and J ends lost 6 bases and 4 bases respectively, with 19 bases between them.